The 29 T cell receptor beta chains listed next were all sequenced from one sample in a study of cytomegalovirus exposure and HLA in healthy donors. PCR involved 60 Vbeta and 13 Jbeta primers. Sequencing used immunoSEQ multiplex PCR; TCRdb keeps in-frame clones, though not all of them. The sample holds 150,000 to 200,000 clones; roughly 72% are singletons and the top ten take 1%. The sample consisted of PBMCs. These receptors were collected from a woman aged 40 to 50 in good health and CMV-seronegative.

This rearrangement joins TRBV28 to TRBJ1-2, with D possibly matching TRBD1 (5 bases). The germline V and J ends were trimmed by 3 bases and 6 bases, with 17 bases remaining between them. The CDR3 sequence is 15 residues long. Germline V gene lookup returns CDR1 MDHEN and CDR2 SYDVKM. CDR3 residues: CASSLAKNQGDGYTF. The CDR3 coding sequence is TGTGCCAGCAGTTTGGCGAAAAACCAGGGTGATGGCTACACCTTC.

V and J are TRBV4-2 and TRBJ1-5; D is ambiguous. V gave up 1 base and J gave up 3 bases, with 10 bases separating them. Germline values: CDR1 LGHNA, CDR2 YNFKEQ. The CDR3 consists of 15 residues. The CDR3 region is CASSQAGGYNQPQHF. CDR3 sequence (DNA): TGTGCCAGCAGCCAAGCGGGAGGGTACAATCAGCCCCAGCATTTT.

In its sample, this clone was seen once. V gene TRBV21-1 combines with J gene TRBJ1-1; the D call of TRBD1 is as the table states it, not checked on the DNA. TRBV21-1 is tagged as a pseudogene. The CDR3 is 18 residues long. This CDR3 is CASSKGELDRETGTEAFF. Here the CDR3 DNA reads TGTGCCAGCAGCAAAGGCGAGCTTGACAGGGAGACGGGCACTGAAGCTTTCTTT.

This chain connects TRBV5-1 to TRBJ2-2; TRBD1 matches 7 bases. Germline values: CDR1 SGHRS, CDR2 YFSETQ. This CDR3 has 15 residues. V was pared by 3 bases and J by 2 bases, with 4 bases of the junction left unmatched. CDR3 sequence (DNA): TGCGCCAGCAGCTCGGGACAGCTCAACACCGGGGAGCTGTTTTTT. Amino acid sequence: CASSSGQLNTGELFF.

This chain connects TRBV19 to TRBJ2-1, with 8 bases lining up with TRBD1. Germline V gives CDR1 LNHDA, CDR2 SQIVND (reference sequence). CDR3 length equals 23 residues. With 5 bases clipped from V and 0 bases from J, the junction kept 27 bases outside the gene matches. CDR3 sequence: CASSPTPDISGQVRLSSYNEQFF. As DNA, the CDR3 is TGTGCCAGTAGTCCAACCCCCGATATATCGGGACAGGTTAGGCTTAGCTCCTACAATGAGCAGTTCTTC.

The V gene is TRBV6-6, the J gene TRBJ2-6; a possible D gene is TRBD2 (5 bases). Germline V gene sequence: CDR1 MNHNY, CDR2 SVGAGI (reference sequence). Trimming pared 5 bases from V and 2 bases from J, leaving 10 bases between. This CDR3 contains 15 residues. As DNA, the CDR3 is TGTGCCAGCAGTGTCCCGGGGACTGGGGCCAACGTCCTGACTTTC. Amino acids: CASSVPGTGANVLTF.

This clone was observed a handful of times. J is TRBJ1-2 and V is TRBV29-1; perhaps TRBD1 as D (6 bases). The CDR3 consists of 15 residues. Germline CDR1 and CDR2: SQVTM and ANQGSEA. Trimming pared 0 bases from V and 6 bases from J, leaving 17 bases between. The CDR3 protein is CSVEDGGRGGDGYTF. In DNA form, the CDR3 reads TGCAGCGTTGAAGATGGGGGCCGCGGGGGAGATGGCTACACCTTC.

The V call is TRBV9, the J call TRBJ1-3; 8 nucleotides match TRBD1. The germline CDR1 and CDR2 sequences are SGDLS and YYNGEE. The CDR3 is 16 residues long. J lost 2 bases, V lost 0 bases, and 4 bases had no gene match. The CDR3 DNA reads TGTGCCAGCAGCGTAGCCCAGGGGGCGACTGGAAACACCATATATTTT. It yields the protein CASSVAQGATGNTIYF.

The chain has TRBV5-1 and TRBJ1-1; D gene uncertain. V was trimmed by 4 bases and J by 2 bases, leaving 6 bases between them. This CDR3 is 12 amino acids long. The germline gives CDR1 SGHRS, CDR2 YFSETQ. The DNA for the CDR3 is TGCGCCAGCAGCGAGCCAAACACTGAAGCTTTCTTT. Translated: CASSEPNTEAFF. Filled out from reference TRBV5-1 and TRBJ1-1, the complete variable domain reads KAGVTQTPRYLIKTRGQQVTLSCSPISGHRSVSWYQQTPGQGLQFLFEYFSETQRNKGNFPGRFSGRQFSNSRSEMNVSTLELGDSALYLCASSEPNTEAFFGQGTRLTVV.

In this sample, this clone turned up a few times. The chain joins TRBV11-3 to TRBJ2-7, with TRBD2 matching 8 bases. Trimming took 8 bases from V and 2 from J; bases not matched to a gene: 5. Germline lookup yields CDR1 SGHNT and CDR2 YENEEA. The CDR3 covers 13 residues. The CDR3 nucleotides are TGTGCCAGCTCCGCGACTAGCGCCTACGAGCAGTACTTC. It encodes CASSATSAYEQYF.

This clone was detected once. The same CDR3 also results from other DNA sequences found in this sample. The V and J genes are TRBV6-5 and TRBJ1-2; D uncertain. Germline lookup yields CDR1 MNHEY and CDR2 SVGAGI. V lost 0 bases, J lost 5 bases, and 16 bases lay in between. There are 16 residues in the CDR3. The CDR3 spells CASSYSREHGIYGYTF. CDR3 coding DNA: TGTGCCAGCAGTTACTCGAGAGAGCACGGGATTTATGGCTACACCTTC.

This clone has just a few counts. The V gene is TRBV7-3, the J gene TRBJ2-1, with 14 bases that match TRBD2. CDR1 is SGHTA and CDR2 is FQGTGA in the germline V gene. J gave up 6 bases and V 5 bases, and 3 bases lay outside the gene matches. This CDR3 has 15 residues. CDR3 nucleotides: TGTGCCAGCAGCATCGGGACTAGCGGGGGCAATGAGCAGTTCTTC. Its protein is CASSIGTSGGNEQFF.

The chain carries TRBV6-4 and TRBJ2-3; D is possibly TRBD2 (5 bases). Trimming removed 6 bases from V and 6 bases from J, with 13 bases in between. Germline lookup yields CDR1 MRHNA and CDR2 SNTAGT. The CDR3 is 13 amino acids. For the CDR3, the DNA is TGTGCCAGCAGCTCACAGCGAGGGGATACGCAGTATTTT. Translating gives CASSSQRGDTQYF.

This clone has more than one count but fewer than ten. This rearrangement joins TRBV7-2 to TRBJ2-3, with D unclear. Trimming pared 4 bases from V and 2 bases from J, leaving 4 bases between. The germline V gene has CDR1 SGHTA and CDR2 FQGNSA. This CDR3 is built from 12 residues. The CDR3, as DNA: TGTGCCAGCAGCTCCTACACAGATACGCAGTATTTT. Its protein product is CASSSYTDTQYF.

V gene TRBV14 combines with J gene TRBJ2-3, with D maybe TRBD2 (5 bases). V dropped 5 bases and J dropped 0 bases, with 21 bases sitting between them. Germline-derived CDR1 and CDR2 are SGHDN and FVKESK. This CDR3 region has 18 residues. The DNA for the CDR3 is TGTGCCAGCAGCTCACGGGAAGCTGCGACTACTAGCACAGATACGCAGTATTTT. This codes for CASSSREAATTSTDTQYF.

This clone was observed a handful of times. This chain connects TRBV11-2 to TRBJ2-7; D possibly corresponds to TRBD1 (6 bases). CDR1 SGHAT and CDR2 FQNNGV come from the germline V gene. Trimming removed 2 bases at V and 2 bases at J, with 10 bases between. CDR3 length: 14 residues. The CDR3 spells CASSLSRTAYEQYF. The DNA for the CDR3 is TGTGCCAGCAGCTTATCCAGGACAGCCTACGAGCAGTACTTC.

The chain joins TRBV4-2 to TRBJ2-5; D is perhaps TRBD2 (7 bases). Germline assignment: CDR1 LGHNA and CDR2 YNFKEQ. Trimming took 0 bases from V and 5 from J, leaving 13 bases between them. This CDR3 is 15 amino acids long. The chain's CDR3 is CASSQEGGQGETQYF. The CDR3 DNA reads TGTGCCAGCAGCCAAGAGGGGGGGCAGGGGGAGACCCAGTACTTC.

The chain employs TRBV30 and TRBJ1-4, with 8 bases fitting TRBD1. V shed 5 bases, J shed 8 bases, and the junction held 4 bases outside the gene matches. CDR1 GTSNPN and CDR2 SVGIG come from the germline V gene (reference sequence). The CDR3 totals 12 residues. The CDR3 bases are TGTGCCTGGTCGACAGGGGAGGAAAAACTGTTTTTT. Its translation is CAWSTGEEKLFF.

This clone has more than one count but fewer than ten. The V call is TRBV7-8, the J call TRBJ1-5; TRBD1 matches at 7 bases. CDR1 and CDR2 (germline): SGHVS, FQNEAQ. The J segment lost 9 bases and the V segment lost 4 bases, leaving 9 bases of the junction unmatched. This CDR3 is 14 amino acids long. The DNA of the CDR3 is TGTGCCAGCAGCTCGACAGGGCCCGAATGGCCCCAGCATTTT. Amino acid sequence: CASSSTGPEWPQHF.

The genes are TRBV5-1 and TRBJ1-4; the D is unclear. V dropped 2 bases and J dropped 3 bases, with 5 bases sitting between them. From germline, CDR1 is SGHRS and CDR2 YFSETQ. The CDR3 loop spans 13 amino acids. Here the CDR3 DNA reads TGCGCCAGCAGCTTCTCGTCTAATGAAAAACTGTTTTTT. It translates to CASSFSSNEKLFF.

The rearrangement uses TRBV2 and TRBJ1-1; D unclear. The CDR3 extends over 12 amino acids. V was cut by 7 bases and J by 8 bases, with 14 bases left in between. CDR1 is SNHLY, CDR2 FYNNEI, per germline. Here the CDR3 DNA reads TGTGCCAGCACTCAGGAAGTATTCGAAGCTTTCTTT. Protein: CASTQEVFEAFF.

This clone was counted between two and nine times. CDR3 amino acids: CASSLSGTGTEAFF. The CDR3 nucleotides read TGTGCCAGCAGCTTAAGCGGGACAGGCACTGAAGCTTTCTTT. The chain carries TRBV7-9 and TRBJ1-1; 8 nucleotides agree with TRBD1. V lost 2 bases to trimming and J lost 4 bases; unmatched junction nucleotides: 3. The CDR3 is 14 residues long. Germline CDR1 reads SEHNR; CDR2 reads FQNEAQ (reference sequence).

The chain is built from TRBV27 and TRBJ1-2; 7 bases are shared with TRBD1. Per the germline V gene, CDR1 is MNHEY and CDR2 is SMNVEV (reference sequence). The CDR3 has 13 amino acids. J gave up 7 bases and V 3 bases, and 5 bases lay outside the gene matches. DNA of the CDR3: TGTGCCAGCAGTTTTAAGGGGGCGGGTGGCTACACCTTC. Protein: CASSFKGAGGYTF.

V is TRBV27 and J is TRBJ1-1, with D tentatively TRBD1 (6 bases). The CDR3 sequence is 16 residues long. Germline assignment: CDR1 MNHEY and CDR2 SMNVEV (reference sequence). V lost 6 bases to trimming and J lost 1 base, with 18 bases between them. CDR3 bases: TGTGCCAGCAGGGGGGGGAAGGGGGGTGCGAACACTGAAGCTTTCTTT. It yields the protein CASRGGKGGANTEAFF.

The genes are TRBV19 and TRBJ2-1; D is undetermined. Germline CDR1 and CDR2: LNHDA and SQIVND (reference sequence). V was cut by 7 bases and J by 4 bases, with 14 bases left in between. The CDR3 is made up of 14 amino acids. CDR3: CASTESPVYNEQFF. The CDR3 DNA sequence: TGTGCCAGTACCGAAAGCCCCGTGTACAATGAGCAGTTCTTC. Using reference TRBV19 and TRBJ2-1 for the parts outside the CDR3, the full variable domain is DGGITQSPKYLFRKEGQNVTLSCEQNLNHDAMYWYRQDPGQGLRLIYYSQIVNDFQKGDIAEGYSVSREKKESFPLTVTSAQKNPTAFYLCASTESPVYNEQFFGPGTRLTVL.

The rearrangement links TRBV5-1 to TRBJ2-7; TRBD1 agrees at 8 bases. V was pared by 3 bases and J by 5 bases, with 13 bases of the junction left unmatched. This CDR3 contains 16 residues. Germline CDR1 reads SGHRS; CDR2 reads YFSETQ. In DNA form, the CDR3 reads TGCGCCAGCAGCTCCGGTGTGGGACAGGCAATCCACGAGCAGTACTTC. Its protein is CASSSGVGQAIHEQYF.

The chain employs TRBV18 and TRBJ1-1; D is perhaps TRBD1 (6 bases). The CDR3 spans 16 residues. Trimming took 2 bases from V and 0 from J, leaving 13 bases between them. The germline CDR1 and CDR2 sequences are KGHSH and LQKENI. CDR3 nucleotide sequence: TGTGCCAGCTCACCATTGTTAGGGGGAATGAACACTGAAGCTTTCTTT. It is translated as CASSPLLGGMNTEAFF.

The chain uses TRBV2 and TRBJ2-5, with 16 bases identical to TRBD2. V dropped 6 bases and J dropped 5; count of bases not matched to a gene: 9. CDR1 SNHLY and CDR2 FYNNEI come from the germline V gene. The CDR3 length is 17 residues. The CDR3 protein is CASSDRLGLAGGETQYF. The DNA of the CDR3 is TGTGCCAGCAGCGACAGATTGGGACTAGCGGGAGGGGAGACCCAGTACTTC. Together with reference TRBV2 and TRBJ2-5, the CDR3 gives the full variable domain: EPEVTQTPSHQVTQMGQEVILRCVPISNHLYFYWYRQILGQKVEFLVSFYNNEISEKSEIFDDQFSVERPDGSNFTLKIRSTKLEDSAMYFCASSDRLGLAGGETQYFGPGTRLLVL.

V is TRBV7-9 and J is TRBJ2-1, with 7 positions matching TRBD2. CDR1 and CDR2 from the germline V gene are SEHNR and FQNEAQ (reference sequence). The J segment lost 0 bases and the V segment lost 5 bases, leaving 4 bases of the junction unmatched. The CDR3 extends over 15 amino acids. For the CDR3, the DNA is TGTGCCAGCAGCGGAGCGGGGAGCTCCTACAATGAGCAGTTCTTC. Translating gives CASSGAGSSYNEQFF.